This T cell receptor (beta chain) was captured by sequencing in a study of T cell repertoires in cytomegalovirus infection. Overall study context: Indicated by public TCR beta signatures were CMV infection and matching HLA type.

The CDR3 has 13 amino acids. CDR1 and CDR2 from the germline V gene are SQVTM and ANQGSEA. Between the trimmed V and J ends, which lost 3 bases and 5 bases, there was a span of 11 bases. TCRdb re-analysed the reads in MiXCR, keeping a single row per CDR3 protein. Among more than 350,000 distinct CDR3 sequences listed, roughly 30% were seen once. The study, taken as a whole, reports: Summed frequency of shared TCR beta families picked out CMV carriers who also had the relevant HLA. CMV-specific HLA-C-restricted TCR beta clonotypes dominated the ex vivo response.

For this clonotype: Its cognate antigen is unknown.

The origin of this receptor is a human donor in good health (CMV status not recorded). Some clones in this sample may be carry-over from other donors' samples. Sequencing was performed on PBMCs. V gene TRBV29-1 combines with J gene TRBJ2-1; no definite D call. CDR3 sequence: CSVDVQADNEQFF. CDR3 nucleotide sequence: TGCAGCGTTGATGTTCAGGCGGACAATGAGCAGTTCTTC.